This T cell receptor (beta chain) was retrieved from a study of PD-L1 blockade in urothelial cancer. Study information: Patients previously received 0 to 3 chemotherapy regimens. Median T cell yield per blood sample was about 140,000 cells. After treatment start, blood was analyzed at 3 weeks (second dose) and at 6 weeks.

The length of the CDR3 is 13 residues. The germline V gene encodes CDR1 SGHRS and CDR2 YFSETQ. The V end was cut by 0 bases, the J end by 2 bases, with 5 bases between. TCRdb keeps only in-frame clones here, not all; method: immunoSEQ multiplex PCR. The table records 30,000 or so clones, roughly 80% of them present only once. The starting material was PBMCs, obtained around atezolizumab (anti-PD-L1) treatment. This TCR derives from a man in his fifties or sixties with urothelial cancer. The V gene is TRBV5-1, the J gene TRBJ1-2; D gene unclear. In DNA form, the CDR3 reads TGCGCCAGCAGCTTGGCAGAAAACTATGGCTACACCTTC. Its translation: CASSLAENYGYTF.